This TCR beta chain was profiled in a study of cytomegalovirus exposure and HLA in healthy donors. As for the donors, each was a healthy bone marrow donor. This CDR3 is 13 amino acids long. Deletions cut 7 bases from V and 2 bases from J, with 12 bases between. Germline-derived CDR1 and CDR2 are MDHEN and SYDVKM. The sample holds a few counts of this clone. 13 Jbeta primers and 60 Vbeta primers were used for the PCR. Sequencing was performed with immunoSEQ multiplex PCR; in TCRdb, only in-frame clones are kept and a portion is missing. The table shows 90,000 to 150,000 clones, with approximately 8.6% occurring only once.

The origin of this receptor is a woman in her 40s in good health and CMV-seropositive. The chain has TRBV28 and TRBJ2-7; D remains unclear. Sequencing was carried out using PBMCs. The CDR3, as DNA: TGTGCCAGCACCGTAGGAGCTCCCTACGAGCAGTACTTC. Translating it yields CASTVGAPYEQYF.